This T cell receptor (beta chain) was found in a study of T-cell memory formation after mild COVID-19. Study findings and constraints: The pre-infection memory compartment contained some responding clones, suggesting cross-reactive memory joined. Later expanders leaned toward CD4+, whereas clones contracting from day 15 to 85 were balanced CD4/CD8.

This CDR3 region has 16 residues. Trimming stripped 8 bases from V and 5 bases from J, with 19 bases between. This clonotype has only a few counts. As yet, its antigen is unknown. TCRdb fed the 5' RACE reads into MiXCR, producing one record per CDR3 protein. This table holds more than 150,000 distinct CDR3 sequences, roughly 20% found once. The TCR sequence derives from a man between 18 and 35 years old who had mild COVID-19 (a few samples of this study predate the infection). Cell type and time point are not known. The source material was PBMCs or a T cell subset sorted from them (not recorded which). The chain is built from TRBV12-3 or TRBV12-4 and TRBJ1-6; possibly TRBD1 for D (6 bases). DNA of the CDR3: TGTGCCAGCTTTTCCACCGGGACATGGAATAATTCACCCCTCCACTTT. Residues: CASFSTGTWNNSPLHF.